Below are 11 T cell receptor beta chains sequenced from a single sample in a study of shared clonotypes between healthy human individuals. Only in-frame clones appear in the TCRdb table, and some are missing; sequencing was by immunoSEQ multiplex PCR. The table lists roughly 2,300,000 clones, 80% to 95% of them singletons. The source material was naive CD4+ T cells from PBMCs. Subset in this sample: CD45RA+ positively selected. These receptors all stem from a man between 18 and 35 years old in good health. Some clones in this sample may be carry-over from other donors' samples.

The genes are TRBV7-8 and TRBJ2-7; no reliable D call. CDR3 length: 16 residues. Trimming pared 0 bases from V and 2 bases from J, leaving 14 bases between. CDR1 is SGHVS and CDR2 is FQNEAQ in the germline V gene. The CDR3 spells CASSLAQRLGTYEQYF. The DNA of the CDR3 is TGTGCCAGCAGCTTAGCGCAGAGATTAGGAACCTACGAGCAGTACTTC.

A note on this clone: The sample carries other DNA sequences with the same CDR3. This rearrangement joins TRBV5-4 to TRBJ2-3, with D unresolved. Germline CDR1 and CDR2: SGHNT and YYREEE (reference sequence). V gave up 3 bases and J gave up 1 base, with 3 bases separating them. This CDR3 is 12 amino acids long. The CDR3 loop is CASSSGTDTQYF. CDR3 coding DNA: TGTGCCAGCAGCTCTGGCACAGATACGCAGTATTTT.

Regarding this clone: This sample includes further DNA sequences coding for the same CDR3. The rearrangement links TRBV5-1 to TRBJ1-2; the D gene is possibly TRBD1 (5 bases). Germline V gene data show CDR1 as SGHRS and CDR2 as YFSETQ. V lost 0 bases to trimming and J lost 4 bases, with 10 bases between them. The CDR3 is 14 amino acids. CDR3 sequence (DNA): TGCGCCAGCAGCTTGGGTGCCGGGGGCTATGGCTACACCTTC. This codes for CASSLGAGGYGYTF. Based on the CDR3 plus reference TRBV5-1 and TRBJ1-2, the full variable domain is KAGVTQTPRYLIKTRGQQVTLSCSPISGHRSVSWYQQTPGQGLQFLFEYFSETQRNKGNFPGRFSGRQFSNSRSEMNVSTLELGDSALYLCASSLGAGGYGYTFGSGTRLTVV.

This clone has only one observation. This CDR3 is also generated by other DNA sequences in the sample. The chain recombines TRBV7-2 with TRBJ2-7; possibly TRBD1 for D (6 bases). Germline V gene sequence: CDR1 SGHTA, CDR2 FQGNSA. Trimming shortened V by 1 base and J by 3 bases, and 10 bases separated the two germline ends. The CDR3 has 14 amino acids. The CDR3 is CASSLGTGNYEQYF. For the CDR3, the DNA is TGTGCCAGCAGCTTAGGCACAGGGAACTACGAGCAGTACTTC.

The chain recombines TRBV11-2 with TRBJ1-2; 7 positions match TRBD1. Losses at the gene ends were 0 bases for V and 7 bases for J; bases not matched to a gene: 8. CDR3 size: 15 residues. Looked up from germline, CDR1 is SGHAT and CDR2 is FQNNGV. CDR3 in amino acids: CASSLDLDRATGYTF. The CDR3 DNA is TGTGCCAGCAGCTTAGATCTCGACAGGGCAACTGGCTACACCTTC. Full variable domain (missing parts from reference TRBV11-2 and TRBJ1-2): EAGVAQSPRYKIIEKRQSVAFWCNPISGHATLYWYQQILGQGPKLLIQFQNNGVVDDSQLPKDRFSAERLKGVDSTLKIQPAKLEDSAVYLCASSLDLDRATGYTFGSGTRLTVV.

Note on this clone: The same CDR3 also results from other DNA sequences found in this sample. V gene TRBV18 combines with J gene TRBJ2-6; weak D call: TRBD2 (6 bases). There are 16 residues in the CDR3. Trimming took 0 bases from V and 0 from J, leaving 6 bases between them. Germline V gene lookup returns CDR1 KGHSH and CDR2 LQKENI. CDR3 sequence reads: CASSPPGLSGANVLTF. Here the CDR3 DNA reads TGTGCCAGCTCACCACCGGGACTCTCTGGGGCCAACGTCCTGACTTTC.

The chain is built from TRBV6-1 and TRBJ1-2, with D tentatively TRBD1 (6 bases). Germline CDR1 MNHNS, CDR2 SASEGT. CDR3 length: 15 amino acids. V dropped 4 bases and J dropped 4 bases, with 16 bases sitting between them. The CDR3 reads CASSGGPARTYGYTF. In nucleotides, the CDR3 is TGTGCCAGCAGTGGGGGGCCGGCACGAACCTATGGCTACACCTTC.

The rearrangement uses TRBV4-2 and TRBJ1-5, with D perhaps TRBD1 (5 bases). V dropped 4 bases and J dropped 4 bases, with 20 bases sitting between them. Germline V gene sequence: CDR1 LGHNA, CDR2 YNFKEQ. The CDR3 is 17 residues long. The CDR3 DNA reads as TGTGCCAGCAGCCCCCATTCCGGGATAGAGGGGAATCAGCCCCAGCATTTT. This codes for CASSPHSGIEGNQPQHF.

As for this clone: Distinct nucleotide sequences in the sample also encode this CDR3. The gene calls are TRBV28 and TRBJ2-1; possible D gene TRBD2, 6 bases. The V end lost 2 bases, the J end lost 4 bases, and 12 bases lay between the germline ends. This CDR3 comprises 15 residues. Per germline, CDR1 MDHEN and CDR2 SYDVKM. CDR3 in DNA: TGTGCCAGCAGTTTAGCGGGCGGGGCTTACAATGAGCAGTTCTTC. As protein: CASSLAGGAYNEQFF.

The chain links TRBV5-4 to TRBJ2-3, with D perhaps TRBD1 (6 bases). The germline CDR1 and CDR2 sequences are SGHNT and YYREEE (reference sequence). The CDR3 spans 15 residues. V was trimmed by 3 bases and J by 0 bases, leaving 11 bases between them. CDR3 residues: CASSWRTASTDTQYF. CDR3 nucleotides: TGTGCCAGCAGCTGGAGGACAGCTAGCACAGATACGCAGTATTTT.

The chain recombines TRBV28 with TRBJ2-5, with 7 bases fitting TRBD2. Per the germline V gene, CDR1 is MDHEN and CDR2 is SYDVKM. The CDR3 spans 16 residues. V was clipped by 6 bases and J by 6 bases; unmatched bases: 16. The CDR3 DNA reads TGTGCCAGCAGCGAACTAAGGCCGGCCGGGGGGAAGACCCAGTACTTC. As protein: CASSELRPAGGKTQYF.